This T cell receptor (beta chain) was observed in a study of blood T cell repertoires in COVID-19. Study overall: T cells, B-cell-depleted T cells, or PBMCs supplied cDNA or gDNA.

Germline-derived CDR1 and CDR2 are DFQATT and SNEGSKA (reference sequence). CDR3 length equals 11 residues. J gave up 3 bases and V 7 bases, and 3 bases lay outside the gene matches. This clone has just a few counts. The assay was immunoSEQ multiplex PCR, and TCRdb's table has in-frame clones only and misses some. The top ten clones hold around 8% of a sample with some 150,000 clones, around 85% of them seen once. Recruited during active infection, patients (from Seattle) were subsequently followed longitudinally. The origin of this receptor is a woman aged 55-69 years with COVID-19, enrolled during active disease. V usage is TRBV20-1 and J usage is TRBJ2-7; the match to TRBD1 covers 7 bases. Material for sequencing was peripheral blood. CDR3 in amino acids: CSGAGGYEQYF. CDR3 nucleotide sequence: TGCAGTGGTGCAGGGGGCTACGAGCAGTACTTC.